These 4 T cell receptor beta chains were sequenced from one sample in a study of T cell responses to AZD1222 COVID-19 vaccine (dated by TCRdb to about 2021). Library generation was performed with the immunoSEQ multiplex PCR assay. Held by TCRdb, this immuneACCESS table contains in-frame sequences only and omits some clones. Under half of the omission traces to an unresolved V gene where checked; the cause of the rest is unknown. The sample table records fewer than 50,000 clones; over 60% of these occur just once. The ten largest make up 3.5% to 5% of the sample. In the paper's terms, the time point label means: baseline before first vaccination. Sequenced here: peripheral blood, sampled on day 0 of AZD1222 vaccination. These receptors were collected from an adult in good health.

This sequence joins TRBV4-2 and TRBJ2-2, with 8 bases lining up with TRBD2. The CDR3 spans 16 residues. V shed 4 bases and J 6 bases; nucleotides not matched to a gene: 10. Germline V gene sequence: CDR1 LGHNA, CDR2 YNFKEQ. The CDR3 loop reads CASSPPGGGPSGELFF. In DNA, the CDR3 is TGTGCCAGCAGCCCCCCGGGCGGGGGGCCCTCCGGGGAGCTGTTTTTT.

This chain uses TRBV19 with TRBJ2-3, with 9 nucleotides matching TRBD2. Germline V lookup: CDR1 LNHDA, CDR2 SQIVND (reference sequence). This CDR3 spans 14 amino acids. V dropped 6 bases and J dropped 3; count of bases not matched to a gene: 4. The CDR3: CASSDSGGTDTQYF. In nucleotides, the CDR3 is TGTGCCAGTAGCGATAGCGGGGGAACAGATACGCAGTATTTT.

The chain combines TRBV7-3 with TRBJ2-1, with TRBD2 matching over 9 bases. CDR1 and CDR2 from the germline V gene are SGHTA and FQGTGA. CDR3 length: 14 residues. The J segment lost 6 bases and the V segment lost 4 bases, leaving 4 bases of the junction unmatched. The CDR3 DNA reads as TGTGCCAGCAGCTATAGCGGGGGAGGCAATGAGCAGTTCTTC. The encoded protein is CASSYSGGGNEQFF.

V is TRBV12-3 or TRBV12-4 and J is TRBJ1-5; tentative D call: TRBD1 (6 bases). V was trimmed by 4 bases and J by 4 bases, leaving 8 bases between them. The CDR3 sequence is 13 residues long. CDR3 protein: CASSSGVNQPQHF. The CDR3 nucleotides are TGTGCCAGCAGTTCAGGGGTTAATCAGCCCCAGCATTTT.